These 26 T cell receptor beta chains originate from one sample sequenced in a study of blood T cell repertoires in COVID-19. Using immunoSEQ multiplex PCR, the repertoire was profiled, and TCRdb retains in-frame clones only, with some absent. The profile shows a few hundred thousand clones, approximately 88% of them singletons. The sequencing input was peripheral blood. All receptors come from a woman aged 45 to 65 with active or convalescent COVID-19.

This chain uses TRBV7-9 with TRBJ1-2, with a tentative D call TRBD1 (6 bases). This CDR3 has 16 amino acids. Trimming stripped 5 bases from V and 7 bases from J, with 23 bases between. CDR1 and CDR2 from the germline V gene are SEHNR and FQNEAQ (reference sequence). Written as DNA, the CDR3 is TGTGCCAGCAGCCCCTGGGGGCCTAAGTCTTCGCGTGGCTACACCTTC. Translation: CASSPWGPKSSRGYTF.

This rearrangement joins TRBV28 to TRBJ2-7, with 7 bases fitting TRBD2. From germline, CDR1 is MDHEN and CDR2 SYDVKM. The CDR3 sequence is 14 residues long. Germline trimming cut 2 bases from V and 3 bases from J; bases unmatched to any gene: 4. This CDR3 reads CASSLGTSDYEQYF. The CDR3 coding sequence is TGTGCCAGCAGTTTAGGTACTAGCGACTACGAGCAGTACTTC.

This clone was seen more than once but under ten times. This chain connects TRBV12-3 or TRBV12-4 to TRBJ2-7; possibly TRBD1 for D (5 bases). V dropped 1 base and J dropped 3 bases, with 7 bases sitting between them. This CDR3 is built from 13 residues. CDR3 sequence: CASSLETGYEQYF. CDR3 DNA sequence: TGTGCCAGCAGTTTAGAAACAGGCTACGAGCAGTACTTC.

The chain recombines TRBV24-1 with TRBJ2-2; tentatively, D is TRBD1 (6 bases). V gave up 4 bases and J gave up 4 bases, with 24 bases separating them. From germline, CDR1 is KGHDR and CDR2 SFDVKD. This CDR3 spans 19 amino acids. As DNA, the CDR3 is TGTGCCACCAGTGACCCGACGCCAGGGGAGCCCTCGGGCACCGGGGAGCTGTTTTTT. Translating it yields CATSDPTPGEPSGTGELFF.

The chain couples TRBV27 to TRBJ1-4; 9 bases map to TRBD1. Unmatched junction bases numbered 19, after V lost 8 bases and J lost 6 bases. Germline V gene lookup returns CDR1 MNHEY and CDR2 SMNVEV (reference sequence). The CDR3 covers 18 residues. The CDR3 DNA reads TGTGCCAGCGTGATTGGGACAGGGAGACCGGGGGAGGATGAAAAACTGTTTTTT. Its protein product is CASVIGTGRPGEDEKLFF. Full variable domain (missing parts from reference TRBV27 and TRBJ1-4): EAQVTQNPRYLITVTGKKLTVTCSQNMNHEYMSWYRQDPGLGLRQIYYSMNVEVTDKGDVPEGYKVSRKEKRNFPLILESPSPNQTSLYFCASVIGTGRPGEDEKLFFGSGTQLSVL.

V usage is TRBV2 and J usage is TRBJ1-6, with D possibly TRBD1 on 5 matching bases. The CDR3 covers 15 residues. Trimming pared 5 bases from V and 6 bases from J, leaving 14 bases between. Germline loops: CDR1 SNHLY, CDR2 FYNNEI. CDR3 sequence reads: CASSRDGGGNSPLHF. As DNA, the CDR3 is TGTGCCAGCAGTCGTGATGGGGGGGGTAATTCACCCCTCCACTTT.

The V call is TRBV7-9, the J call TRBJ1-1; 11 bases align to TRBD1. The germline V gene has CDR1 SEHNR and CDR2 FQNEAQ (reference sequence). After removal of 5 bases from V and 4 bases from J, the junction contained 9 bases not matched to a gene. The CDR3 spans 16 residues. The CDR3 nucleotides are TGTGCCAGCAGCCCCCGGACAGGGGGCTGGGCCACTGAAGCTTTCTTT. This sequence encodes CASSPRTGGWATEAFF.

This chain connects TRBV9 to TRBJ2-7, with 12 bases fitting TRBD1. The CDR3 contains 16 residues. Germline V gives CDR1 SGDLS, CDR2 YYNGEE. Germline trimming cut 4 bases from V and 5 bases from J; bases unmatched to any gene: 10. CDR3 sequence: CASSPSGTGGIHEQYF. In DNA form, the CDR3 reads TGTGCCAGCAGCCCAAGTGGGACAGGGGGCATCCACGAGCAGTACTTC.

The chain is built from TRBV4-1 and TRBJ2-2; D unresolved. Trimming pared 0 bases from V and 7 bases from J, leaving 15 bases between. Germline lookup yields CDR1 MGHRA and CDR2 YSYEKL. The CDR3 consists of 16 residues. CDR3 protein: CASSQDTPPPGGELFF. CDR3 in DNA: TGCGCCAGCAGCCAAGATACCCCCCCACCGGGCGGGGAGCTGTTTTTT.

DNA for the CDR3: TGTGCCAGCAGTGACAGGCCCCGTGGCTACACCTTC. Amino acids: CASSDRPRGYTF. The V call is TRBV6-1, the J call TRBJ1-2; no clear D. The V gene's germline CDR1 is MNHNS and CDR2 SASEGT. The CDR3 loop spans 12 amino acids. Between the trimmed V and J ends, which lost 3 bases and 7 bases, there was a span of 9 bases.

This chain uses TRBV19 with TRBJ1-1; possible D gene TRBD1, 5 bases. The V and J ends lost 5 bases and 0 bases respectively, with 13 bases between them. Germline V gene lookup returns CDR1 LNHDA and CDR2 SQIVND (reference sequence). This CDR3 spans 15 amino acids. Here the CDR3 reads CASSSRQLMNTEAFF. DNA for the CDR3: TGTGCCAGTAGTTCCAGACAGCTTATGAACACTGAAGCTTTCTTT.

The genes are TRBV28 and TRBJ1-4; no reliable D call. V lost 4 bases, J lost 2 bases, and 17 bases lay in between. Looked up from germline, CDR1 is MDHEN and CDR2 is SYDVKM. The CDR3 spans 17 residues. The CDR3 here is CASSSYSGRRTNEKLFF. CDR3 in DNA: TGTGCCAGCAGTTCTTATAGTGGGCGCCGCACTAATGAAAAACTGTTTTTT.

This chain links TRBV7-9 with TRBJ2-3, with 13 nucleotides matching TRBD2. The CDR3 is made up of 17 amino acids. J lost 4 bases, V lost 2 bases, and 6 bases had no gene match. The germline CDR1 and CDR2 sequences are SEHNR and FQNEAQ (reference sequence). Here the CDR3 reads CASSLPTSGGVADTQYF. Here the CDR3 DNA reads TGTGCCAGCAGCTTACCAACTAGCGGGGGGGTGGCAGATACGCAGTATTTT.

The sample holds a few counts of this clone. The chain has TRBV28 and TRBJ1-2; D is unresolved. Germline CDR1 is MDHEN and CDR2 is SYDVKM. Trimming removed 3 bases from V and 4 bases from J, with 9 bases in between. The CDR3 has 13 residues. The CDR3 DNA is TGTGCCAGCAGTTTCGCAGTCATCTATGGCTACACCTTC. It yields the protein CASSFAVIYGYTF.

This clone was recorded only once. The chain recombines TRBV30 with TRBJ1-3, with D possibly being TRBD1 (5 bases). Germline values: CDR1 GTSNPN, CDR2 SVGIG (reference sequence). The CDR3 runs 15 residues. V lost 3 bases and J 0 bases, leaving 12 bases between the germline ends. In nucleotides, the CDR3 is TGTGCCTGGAGGAGACAGCCTGACTCTGGAAACACCATATATTTT. It codes for CAWRRQPDSGNTIYF. Complete variable domain (other parts from reference TRBV30 and TRBJ1-3): SQTIHQWPATLVQPVGSPLSLECTVEGTSNPNLYWYRQAAGRGLQLLFYSVGIGQISSEVPQNLSASRPQDRQFILSSKKLLLSDSGFYLCAWRRQPDSGNTIYFGEGSWLTVV.

For the CDR3, the DNA is TGTGCCACCAGTGACCCTAGACTAGCGCCCACAGATACGCAGTATTTT. Translated: CATSDPRLAPTDTQYF. The rearrangement links TRBV24-1 to TRBJ2-3; 8 positions match TRBD2. Losses at the gene ends were 4 bases for V and 2 bases for J; bases not matched to a gene: 7. CDR1 is KGHDR and CDR2 is SFDVKD in the germline V gene. The CDR3 consists of 16 residues.

The chain couples TRBV4-3 to TRBJ2-1, with 11 bases aligning to TRBD2. Germline V gives CDR1 LGHNA, CDR2 YSLEER. V lost 2 bases, J lost 8 bases, and 8 bases stayed unmatched. This CDR3 contains 16 residues. CDR3 nucleotide sequence: TGCGCCAGCAGCCAACGGGGGCTAGCGGGAGGAGATGAGCAGTTCTTC. It specifies CASSQRGLAGGDEQFF.

V is TRBV2 and J is TRBJ1-1; D gene uncertain. V was trimmed by 1 base and J by 4 bases, leaving 4 bases between them. CDR1 and CDR2 from the germline V gene are SNHLY and FYNNEI. The CDR3 is made up of 12 amino acids. The CDR3 nucleotides read TGTGCCAGCAGTGAAGGGGCCACTGAAGCTTTCTTT. This gives the protein CASSEGATEAFF.

The V gene is TRBV10-2, the J gene TRBJ2-5; TRBD2 aligns across 12 bases. With 3 bases clipped from V and 5 bases from J, the junction kept 13 bases outside the gene matches. The CDR3 has 18 residues. Germline values: CDR1 WSHSY, CDR2 SAAADI. The CDR3 region is CASSDSGLAGPQVETQYF. The CDR3 coding sequence is TGCGCCAGCAGTGATTCCGGACTAGCGGGGCCACAGGTGGAGACCCAGTACTTC.

J is TRBJ1-1 and V is TRBV5-1; D is undetermined. Looked up from germline, CDR1 is SGHRS and CDR2 is YFSETQ. CDR3 length: 17 amino acids. The germline V and J ends were trimmed by 0 bases and 0 bases, with 15 bases remaining between them. CDR3 DNA: TGCGCCAGCAGCTTGGGCAGAGTAACGGAGTTGAACACTGAAGCTTTCTTT. Translated, it gives CASSLGRVTELNTEAFF.

The chain carries TRBV7-9 and TRBJ2-7, with a possible D match to TRBD1 (6 bases). The CDR3 is 16 amino acids. Between the trimmed V and J ends, which lost 1 base and 6 bases, there was a span of 19 bases. The germline V gene has CDR1 SEHNR and CDR2 FQNEAQ (reference sequence). Written as DNA, the CDR3 is TGTGCCAGCAGCTTAGGGGGAATTTTTCAGGGGATCGAGCAGTACTTC. Protein: CASSLGGIFQGIEQYF. The full variable domain, its missing parts supplied by reference TRBV7-9 and TRBJ2-7, is DTGVSQNPRHKITKRGQNVTFRCDPISEHNRLYWYRQTLGQGPEFLTYFQNEAQLEKSRLLSDRFSAERPKGSFSTLEIQRTEQGDSAMYLCASSLGGIFQGIEQYFGPGTRLTVT.

The chain links TRBV4-1 to TRBJ1-1; D call uncertain. Germline assignment: CDR1 MGHRA and CDR2 YSYEKL. Trimming took 0 bases from V and 0 from J, leaving 8 bases between them. CDR3 length: 15 residues. CDR3 nucleotide sequence: TGCGCCAGCAGCCAAGAGTATACAGTGAACACTGAAGCTTTCTTT. Protein: CASSQEYTVNTEAFF.

The chain joins TRBV13 to TRBJ2-7; D is uncertain. V shed 5 bases and J shed 3 bases, with 8 bases lying between them. Per the germline V gene, CDR1 is PRHDT and CDR2 is FYEKMQ (reference sequence). The CDR3 extends over 12 amino acids. CDR3 in amino acids: CASSRVLYEQYF. The CDR3 DNA reads TGTGCCAGCAGCCGGGTCCTCTACGAGCAGTACTTC.

The chain couples TRBV5-6 to TRBJ2-2, with TRBD2 as a possible D gene (5 bases). Germline V gives CDR1 SGHDT, CDR2 YYEEEE. Trimming took 4 bases from V and 1 from J, leaving 11 bases between them. The CDR3 is 15 residues long. The CDR3 nucleotides read TGTGCCAGCAGCCTTATTCGGGGGAACACCGGGGAGCTGTTTTTT. Its protein product is CASSLIRGNTGELFF.

This clone came up once. The V gene is TRBV9, the J gene TRBJ1-1; 12 positions agree with TRBD1. V lost 6 bases and J lost 2; bases outside the gene matches: 8. The germline V gene encodes CDR1 SGDLS and CDR2 YYNGEE. This CDR3 has 16 residues. CDR3 DNA sequence: TGTGCCAGCACCATCCCGGGGACAGGGGGCAACACTGAAGCTTTCTTT. Its translation: CASTIPGTGGNTEAFF.

This clone was counted a single time. V and J are TRBV5-4 and TRBJ2-7; 12 bases map to TRBD1. Germline trimming cut 4 bases from V and 4 bases from J; bases unmatched to any gene: 6. This CDR3 has 15 amino acids. In germline, CDR1 is SGHNT, CDR2 YYREEE (reference sequence). The CDR3 sequence is CASSTGQGAMYEQYF. The CDR3 DNA is TGTGCCAGCAGCACGGGACAGGGGGCGATGTACGAGCAGTACTTC.